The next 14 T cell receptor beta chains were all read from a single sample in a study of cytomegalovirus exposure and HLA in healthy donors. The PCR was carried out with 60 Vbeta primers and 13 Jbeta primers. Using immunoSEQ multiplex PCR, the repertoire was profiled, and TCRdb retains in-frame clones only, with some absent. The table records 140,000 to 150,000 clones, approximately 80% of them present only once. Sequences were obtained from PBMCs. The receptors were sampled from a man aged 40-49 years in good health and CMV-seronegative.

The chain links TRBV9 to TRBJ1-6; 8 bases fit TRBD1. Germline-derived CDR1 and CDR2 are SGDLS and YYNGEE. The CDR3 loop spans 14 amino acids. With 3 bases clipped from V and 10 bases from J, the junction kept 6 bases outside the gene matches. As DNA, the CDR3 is TGTGCCAGCAGCGACAGGACAGGGCGGTCACCCCTCCACTTT. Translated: CASSDRTGRSPLHF.

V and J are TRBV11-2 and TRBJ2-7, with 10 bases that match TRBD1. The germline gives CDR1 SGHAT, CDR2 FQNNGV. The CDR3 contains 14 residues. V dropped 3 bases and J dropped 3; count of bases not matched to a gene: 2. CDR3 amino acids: CASSLGTGVYEQYF. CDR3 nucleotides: TGTGCCAGCAGCTTGGGGACAGGGGTCTACGAGCAGTACTTC.

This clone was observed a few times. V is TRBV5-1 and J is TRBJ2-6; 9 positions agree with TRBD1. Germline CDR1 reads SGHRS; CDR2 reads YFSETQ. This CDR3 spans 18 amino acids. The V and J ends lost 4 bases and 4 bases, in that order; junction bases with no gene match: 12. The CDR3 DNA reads TGCGCCAGCAGCATCCAACAGGGGGCGACGGGCGGGGCCAACGTCCTGACTTTC. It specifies CASSIQQGATGGANVLTF.

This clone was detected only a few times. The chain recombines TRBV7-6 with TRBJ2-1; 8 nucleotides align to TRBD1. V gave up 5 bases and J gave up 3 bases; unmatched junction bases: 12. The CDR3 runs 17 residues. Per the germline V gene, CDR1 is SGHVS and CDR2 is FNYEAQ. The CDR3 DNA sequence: TGTGCCAGCAGCAAGCTTCAGGACAGGGTAAACTACAATGAGCAGTTCTTC. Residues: CASSKLQDRVNYNEQFF.

CDR3: CASSIPTGTETQYF. The DNA for the CDR3 is TGTGCCAGCAGCATACCGACAGGGACAGAGACCCAGTACTTC. The rearrangement joins TRBV7-2 to TRBJ2-5; TRBD1 agrees at 7 bases. With 5 bases clipped from V and 4 bases from J, the junction kept 7 bases outside the gene matches. CDR3 length: 14 residues. Per the germline V gene, CDR1 is SGHTA and CDR2 is FQGNSA. The whole variable domain, remainder taken from reference TRBV7-2 and TRBJ2-5, is GAGVSQSPSNKVTEKGKDVELRCDPISGHTALYWYRQSLGQGLEFLIYFQGNSAPDKSGLPSDRFSAERTGGSVSTLTIQRTQQEDSAVYLCASSIPTGTETQYFGPGTRLLVL.

The CDR3 DNA is TGTGCCAGCTCACCAAGCACAGGTGACACTGAAGCTTTCTTT. Translated, it gives CASSPSTGDTEAFF. V is TRBV18 and J is TRBJ1-1; TRBD1 might be the D (5 bases). The length of the CDR3 is 14 residues. V gave up 2 bases and J gave up 3 bases, with 10 bases separating them. The germline V gene has CDR1 KGHSH and CDR2 LQKENI. Filled out from reference TRBV18 and TRBJ1-1, the complete variable domain reads NAGVMQNPRHLVRRRGQEARLRCSPMKGHSHVYWYRQLPEEGLKFMVYLQKENIIDESGMPKERFSAEFPKEGPSILRIQQVVRGDSAAYFCASSPSTGDTEAFFGQGTRLTVV.

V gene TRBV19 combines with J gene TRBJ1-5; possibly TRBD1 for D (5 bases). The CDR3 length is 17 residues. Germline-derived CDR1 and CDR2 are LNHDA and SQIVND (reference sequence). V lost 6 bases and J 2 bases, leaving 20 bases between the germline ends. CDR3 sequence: CASSPPQGVVGNQPQHF. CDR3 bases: TGTGCCAGTAGCCCCCCCCAAGGGGTCGTAGGCAATCAGCCCCAGCATTTT. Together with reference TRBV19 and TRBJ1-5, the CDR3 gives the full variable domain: DGGITQSPKYLFRKEGQNVTLSCEQNLNHDAMYWYRQDPGQGLRLIYYSQIVNDFQKGDIAEGYSVSREKKESFPLTVTSAQKNPTAFYLCASSPPQGVVGNQPQHFGDGTRLSIL.

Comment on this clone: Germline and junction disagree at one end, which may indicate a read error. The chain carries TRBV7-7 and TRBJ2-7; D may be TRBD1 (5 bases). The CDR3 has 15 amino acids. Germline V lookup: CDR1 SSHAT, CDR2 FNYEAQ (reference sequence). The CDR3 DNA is TGTGCTAGCAGCTTAGAAAGGGGTAGCTCCTACGAGCAGTACTTC. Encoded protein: CASSLERGSSYEQYF. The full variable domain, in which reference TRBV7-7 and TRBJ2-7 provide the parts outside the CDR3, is GAGVSQSPRYKVTKRGQDVTLRCDPISSHATLYWYQQALGQGPEFLTYFNYEAQPDKSGLPSDRFSAERPEGSISTLTIQRTEQRDSAMYRCASSLERGSSYEQYFGPGTRLTVT.

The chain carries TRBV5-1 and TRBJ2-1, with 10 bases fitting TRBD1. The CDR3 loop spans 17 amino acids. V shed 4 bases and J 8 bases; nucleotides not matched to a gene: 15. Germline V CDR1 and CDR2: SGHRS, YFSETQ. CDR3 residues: CASSAGTRDRGRYEQFF. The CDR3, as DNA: TGCGCCAGCAGCGCGGGGACCCGGGACAGGGGACGCTATGAGCAGTTCTTC.

CDR3 bases: TGTGCCAGCAGCGTAGCAGGGGACATCCCCTACGAGCAGTACTTC. Translating it yields CASSVAGDIPYEQYF. The chain uses TRBV9 and TRBJ2-7; a possible D gene is TRBD1 (6 bases). This CDR3 contains 15 residues. The V and J ends lost 0 bases and 2 bases respectively, with 12 bases between them. CDR1 SGDLS and CDR2 YYNGEE come from the germline V gene.

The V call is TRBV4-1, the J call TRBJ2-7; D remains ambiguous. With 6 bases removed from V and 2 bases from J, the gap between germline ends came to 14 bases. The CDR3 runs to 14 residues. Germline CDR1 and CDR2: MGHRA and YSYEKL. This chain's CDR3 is CASRTEEPPYEQYF. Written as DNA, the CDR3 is TGCGCCAGCAGAACTGAGGAGCCCCCCTACGAGCAGTACTTC.

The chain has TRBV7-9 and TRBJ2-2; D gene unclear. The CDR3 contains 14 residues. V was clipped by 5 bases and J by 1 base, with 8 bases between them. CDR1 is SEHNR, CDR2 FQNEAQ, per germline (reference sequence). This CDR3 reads CASSPQVNTGELFF. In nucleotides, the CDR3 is TGTGCCAGCAGCCCTCAGGTGAACACCGGGGAGCTGTTTTTT.

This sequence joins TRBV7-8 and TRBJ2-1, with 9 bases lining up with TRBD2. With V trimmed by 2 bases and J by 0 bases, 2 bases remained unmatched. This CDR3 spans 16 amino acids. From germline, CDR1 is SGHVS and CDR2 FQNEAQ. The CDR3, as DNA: TGTGCCAGCAGCTTAAGCGGGGGGACCTCCTACAATGAGCAGTTCTTC. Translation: CASSLSGGTSYNEQFF.

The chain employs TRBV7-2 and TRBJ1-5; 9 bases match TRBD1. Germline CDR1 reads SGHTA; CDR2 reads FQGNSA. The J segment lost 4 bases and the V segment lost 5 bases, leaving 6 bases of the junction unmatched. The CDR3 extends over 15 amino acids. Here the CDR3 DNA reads TGTGCCAGCAGCAGGACAGGGGATGGGAATCAGCCCCAGCATTTT. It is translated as CASSRTGDGNQPQHF. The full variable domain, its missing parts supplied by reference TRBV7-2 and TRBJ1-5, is GAGVSQSPSNKVTEKGKDVELRCDPISGHTALYWYRQSLGQGLEFLIYFQGNSAPDKSGLPSDRFSAERTGGSVSTLTIQRTQQEDSAVYLCASSRTGDGNQPQHFGDGTRLSIL.